This entry features one T cell receptor (beta chain) sequence. Its antigen is undetermined. The germline gives CDR1 PRHDT, CDR2 FYEKMQ (reference sequence). This CDR3 spans 15 amino acids. The trim removed 5 bases at V and 8 bases at J, leaving 5 bases unmatched. This specimen belongs to a study of cytomegalovirus exposure and HLA in healthy donors. Across the whole study: Of all 400 or so donors who were genotyped, about 80% belonged to the Caucasian-associated ancestry cluster.

PCR involved 60 Vbeta and 13 Jbeta primers. Only in-frame clones appear in the TCRdb table, and some are missing; sequencing was by immunoSEQ multiplex PCR. The sample shows 180,000 or so clones, 75% to 85% of them seen only once. Study findings and constraints: Several of the most significant clusters were apparently associated with common viral pathogens in a later analysis.

V is TRBV13 and J is TRBJ2-1; TRBD2 agrees at 14 bases. Sequenced material: PBMCs. This clonotype was obtained from a man aged 18 to 35 in good health and CMV-seronegative. CDR3: CASSTGLAGGYEQFF. The CDR3 bases are TGTGCCAGCAGCACCGGACTAGCGGGAGGCTATGAGCAGTTCTTC. The full variable domain, in which reference TRBV13 and TRBJ2-1 provide the parts outside the CDR3, is AAGVIQSPRHLIKEKRETATLKCYPIPRHDTVYWYQQGPGQDPQFLISFYEKMQSDKGSIPDRFSAQQFSDYHSELNMSSLELGDSALYFCASSTGLAGGYEQFFGPGTRLTVL.